The clone carrying this T cell receptor (beta chain) was picked up many times. The antigen is not known. This entry comes from a study of shared clonotypes between healthy human individuals. This CDR3 is 14 amino acids long. The germline CDR1 and CDR2 sequences are MNHEY and SVGAGI. V lost 7 bases and J lost 1, with 11 bases in between. Among the unsorted PBMC samples, replicate PCRs used roughly 0.3 ug DNA, 30,000 to 35,000 T cell genomes. The method was immunoSEQ multiplex PCR; TCRdb's version includes in-frame clones alone and lacks a portion of them. The sample records 550,000 to 600,000 clones, roughly 79% being singletons. Overall study findings and caveats: Apart from blood, nothing was sampled; tissue repertoires likely differ.

The chain combines TRBV6-5 with TRBJ2-1; D gene uncertain. This clonotype was obtained from a woman in her thirties or forties in good health. Some clones in this sample may be carry-over from other donors' samples. The sample was PBMCs. CDR3 sequence reads: CASTKFGSYNEQFF. The CDR3 nucleotides are TGTGCCAGCACGAAGTTTGGGTCCTACAATGAGCAGTTCTTC.